The 13 T cell receptor beta chains in this list originate from one sample, sequenced in a study of OX40 agonist ivuxolimab in advanced cancers. Assay: immunoSEQ multiplex PCR; the TCRdb copy retains only in-frame clones and omits some. The sample has 40,000 to 45,000 clones; 80% are singletons. The sample here was CD4+ or CD8+ T cells sorted from blood, taken in a trial of the OX40 agonist ivuxolimab. Receptors were obtained from an adult with an advanced solid tumor such as melanoma, head and neck, liver or kidney cancer.

The chain is built from TRBV7-9 and TRBJ1-4, with a possible D match to TRBD1 (5 bases). Germline CDR1 is SEHNR and CDR2 is FQNEAQ (reference sequence). This CDR3 is 14 amino acids long. V was cut by 5 bases and J by 7 bases, with 14 bases left in between. The CDR3 sequence is CASSPGRGGEKLFF. CDR3 DNA: TGTGCCAGCAGCCCCGGGAGGGGCGGTGAAAAACTGTTTTTT. Complete variable domain (other parts from reference TRBV7-9 and TRBJ1-4): DTGVSQNPRHKITKRGQNVTFRCDPISEHNRLYWYRQTLGQGPEFLTYFQNEAQLEKSRLLSDRFSAERPKGSFSTLEIQRTEQGDSAMYLCASSPGRGGEKLFFGSGTQLSVL.

The J gene is TRBJ2-5, the V gene TRBV29-1; TRBD2 matches 13 bases. The CDR3 has 15 amino acids. V was pared by 3 bases and J by 2 bases, with 3 bases of the junction left unmatched. Germline CDR1 reads SQVTM; CDR2 reads ANQGSEA. The CDR3 reads CSVETSGGLQETQYF. In nucleotides, the CDR3 is TGCAGCGTTGAGACTAGCGGGGGGCTTCAAGAGACCCAGTACTTC.

The chain carries TRBV7-7 and TRBJ2-2; a weak D match, TRBD1 (6 bases). Deletions cut 1 base from V and 0 bases from J, with 9 bases between. Germline-derived CDR1 and CDR2 are SSHAT and FNYEAQ (reference sequence). The CDR3 sequence is 16 residues long. The CDR3 bases are TGTGCCAGCAGCTTAGTTGGGACAACGAACACCGGGGAGCTGTTTTTT. Translated, it gives CASSLVGTTNTGELFF.

The chain has TRBV19 and TRBJ2-1; TRBD1 might be the D (6 bases). In germline, CDR1 is LNHDA, CDR2 SQIVND (reference sequence). The CDR3 has 16 residues. V lost 1 base and J lost 2, with 12 bases in between. The CDR3 protein is CASSIALGDTYNEQFF. As DNA, the CDR3 is TGTGCCAGTAGTATAGCTCTAGGGGACACCTACAATGAGCAGTTCTTC.

In its sample, this clone was seen a few times. This chain connects TRBV6-6 to TRBJ2-7; D remains unclear. The CDR3 has 12 residues. In germline, CDR1 is MNHNY, CDR2 SVGAGI (reference sequence). Deletions cut 4 bases from V and 7 bases from J, with 11 bases between. In DNA form, the CDR3 reads TGTGCCAGCAGTTTGACCCAAAAGGAGCAGTACTTC. This codes for CASSLTQKEQYF.

This rearrangement joins TRBV9 to TRBJ1-1, with D hard to call. Trimming shortened V by 1 base and J by 2 bases, and 6 bases separated the two germline ends. The CDR3 loop spans 13 amino acids. Germline V lookup: CDR1 SGDLS, CDR2 YYNGEE. The CDR3 reads CASSVNLNTEAFF. The DNA for the CDR3 is TGTGCCAGCAGCGTAAATCTTAACACTGAAGCTTTCTTT.

This chain links TRBV11-2 with TRBJ1-6; the D gene is possibly TRBD1 (6 bases). Trimming stripped 5 bases from V and 2 bases from J, with 10 bases between. This CDR3 region has 15 residues. CDR1 is SGHAT and CDR2 is FQNNGV in the germline V gene. In DNA form, the CDR3 reads TGTGCCAGCAGCCCCCCAGGGGCCTATAATTCACCCCTCCACTTT. Residues: CASSPPGAYNSPLHF.

The chain couples TRBV6-6 to TRBJ1-5, with D possibly TRBD1 on 5 matching bases. The CDR3 sequence is 13 residues long. Germline V gene data show CDR1 as MNHNY and CDR2 as SVGAGI (reference sequence). The V end was cut by 10 bases, the J end by 2 bases, with 12 bases between. The CDR3 reads CATNRGGNQPQHF. Here the CDR3 DNA reads TGTGCCACGAATAGGGGCGGCAATCAGCCCCAGCATTTT.

The V call is TRBV7-2, the J call TRBJ2-1; a weak D match, TRBD2 (6 bases). The CDR3 consists of 13 residues. The V gene's germline CDR1 is SGHTA and CDR2 FQGNSA. V was clipped by 5 bases and J by 6 bases, with 11 bases between them. CDR3 DNA: TGTGCCAGCAGCGCCGGGACTCTCAATGAGCAGTTCTTC. Translation gives CASSAGTLNEQFF. Based on the CDR3 plus reference TRBV7-2 and TRBJ2-1, the full variable domain is GAGVSQSPSNKVTEKGKDVELRCDPISGHTALYWYRQSLGQGLEFLIYFQGNSAPDKSGLPSDRFSAERTGGSVSTLTIQRTQQEDSAVYLCASSAGTLNEQFFGPGTRLTVL.

The chain joins TRBV7-2 to TRBJ1-3, with D perhaps matching TRBD1 (5 bases). This CDR3 is 13 amino acids long. Germline CDR1 and CDR2: SGHTA and FQGNSA. Trimming left V 1 base short and J 11 bases short, with 12 bases between. The CDR3 DNA reads TGTGCCAGCAGCTTAGTCCCAGGGCAGCCCATATATTTT. Protein product: CASSLVPGQPIYF.

The V call is TRBV10-3, the J call TRBJ2-5; 7 bases match TRBD2. The last part of the DNA fits TRBJ2-7 better; the J call may be wrong. From germline, CDR1 is ENHRY and CDR2 SYGVKD. The CDR3 has 12 residues. CDR3 amino acids: CAIGGSSYEQYF. For the CDR3, the DNA is TGTGCCATCGGCGGGAGCTCCTACGAGCAGTACTTC.

The CDR3 protein is CASTTDSYEQYF. DNA of the CDR3: TGTGCCAGCACCACTGACTCCTACGAGCAGTACTTC. The chain combines TRBV2 with TRBJ2-7; D gene unclear. Trimming left V 7 bases short and J 0 bases short, with 7 bases between. Germline V CDR1 and CDR2: SNHLY, FYNNEI. This CDR3 is built from 12 residues.

The rearrangement uses TRBV4-3 and TRBJ2-7; D is perhaps TRBD1 (6 bases). The CDR3 has 13 amino acids. The germline V gene encodes CDR1 LGHNA and CDR2 YSLEER. The V and J ends lost 4 bases and 6 bases respectively, with 13 bases between them. Written as DNA, the CDR3 is TGCGCCAGCAGCCTCACAGGGTCCCTCGAGCAGTACTTC. This translates into CASSLTGSLEQYF.